One and the same sample provided the 23 T cell receptor beta chains below, sequenced in a study of siplizumab effects on memory and regulatory T cells. TCRdb keeps only in-frame clones here, not all; method: immunoSEQ multiplex PCR. The sample lists roughly 120,000 clones; roughly 94% were seen once. What was sequenced was non-Treg CD4+ T cells sorted from blood. The receptor source for this set is a human donor in good health.

This clone was found once. The rearrangement uses TRBV9 and TRBJ2-7; the D gene could be TRBD1 or TRBD2 (6 bases each). The V gene's germline CDR1 is SGDLS and CDR2 YYNGEE. The CDR3 totals 15 residues. V was pared by 4 bases and J by 3 bases, with 17 bases between. This chain's CDR3 is CASSTGAGSYYEQYF. DNA of the CDR3: TGTGCCAGCAGCACGGGGGCAGGGAGCTACTACGAGCAGTACTTC.

V and J are TRBV6-5 and TRBJ1-1; a weak D match, TRBD1 (6 bases). Trimming pared 7 bases from V and 6 bases from J, leaving 18 bases between. The CDR3 sequence is 14 residues long. The V gene's germline CDR1 is MNHEY and CDR2 SVGAGI. The CDR3 loop reads CASTRGGAASEAFF. The CDR3 DNA follows: TGTGCCAGCACTAGGGGGGGGGCAGCATCTGAAGCTTTCTTT.

The chain carries TRBV18 and TRBJ2-2; 8 bases map to TRBD2. Germline CDR1 reads KGHSH; CDR2 reads LQKENI. The CDR3 runs to 17 residues. The V segment lost 1 base and the J segment 0 bases; nucleotides outside the gene matches: 4. The CDR3 sequence is CASSPLSGSSNTGELFF. For the CDR3, the DNA is TGTGCCAGCTCACCACTAAGCGGGAGCTCGAACACCGGGGAGCTGTTTTTT.

V usage is TRBV11-2 and J usage is TRBJ2-5; a possible D gene is TRBD2 (6 bases). Looked up from germline, CDR1 is SGHAT and CDR2 is FQNNGV. The V end lost 5 bases, the J end lost 2 bases, and 18 bases lay between the germline ends. The CDR3 sequence is 16 residues long. CDR3 nucleotide sequence: TGTGCCAGCAGCGCGGGCCCGAGACTAGTGCAAGAGACCCAGTACTTC. This codes for CASSAGPRLVQETQYF.

The chain employs TRBV9 and TRBJ1-4; D is possibly TRBD1 (6 bases). The CDR3 has 17 amino acids. Germline V gene sequence: CDR1 SGDLS, CDR2 YYNGEE. Trimming removed 2 bases from V and 0 bases from J, with 14 bases in between. The CDR3 DNA reads TGTGCCAGCAGCGTCCGAGGGCAGGGGACAACTAATGAAAAACTGTTTTTT. It codes for CASSVRGQGTTNEKLFF.

The rearrangement links TRBV5-1 to TRBJ2-7, with D unclear. Germline lookup yields CDR1 SGHRS and CDR2 YFSETQ. Trimming removed 0 bases at V and 3 bases at J, with 10 bases between. This CDR3 spans 14 amino acids. The CDR3 is CASSLGGSGYEQYF. The DNA for the CDR3 is TGCGCCAGCAGCTTGGGTGGTAGTGGCTACGAGCAGTACTTC. Filled out from reference TRBV5-1 and TRBJ2-7, the complete variable domain reads KAGVTQTPRYLIKTRGQQVTLSCSPISGHRSVSWYQQTPGQGLQFLFEYFSETQRNKGNFPGRFSGRQFSNSRSEMNVSTLELGDSALYLCASSLGGSGYEQYFGPGTRLTVT.

The rearrangement uses TRBV10-2 and TRBJ2-7; D might be TRBD2 (6 bases). CDR3 length: 14 residues. Germline CDR1 WSHSY, CDR2 SAAADI. V shed 3 bases and J shed 2 bases, with 11 bases lying between them. CDR3 protein: CASSDIGGPYEQYF. In nucleotides, the CDR3 is TGCGCCAGCAGTGACATCGGGGGACCCTACGAGCAGTACTTC.

The gene calls are TRBV19 and TRBJ2-3; 9 bases map to TRBD2. This CDR3 spans 15 amino acids. The germline V gene has CDR1 LNHDA and CDR2 SQIVND (reference sequence). After removal of 8 bases from V and 4 bases from J, the junction contained 10 bases not matched to a gene. CDR3 in amino acids: CASAPTAGGADTQYF. CDR3 in DNA: TGTGCCAGTGCCCCCACGGCGGGAGGGGCAGATACGCAGTATTTT.

This sequence joins TRBV2 and TRBJ1-2; a weak D match, TRBD1 (6 bases). With 5 bases removed from V and 2 bases from J, the gap between germline ends came to 12 bases. The CDR3 length is 14 residues. Germline loops: CDR1 SNHLY, CDR2 FYNNEI. The CDR3 DNA follows: TGTGCCAGCAGTCAACGAGGACAGAACTATGGCTACACCTTC. Protein: CASSQRGQNYGYTF. The complete variable domain, with remaining parts taken from reference TRBV2 and TRBJ1-2, reads EPEVTQTPSHQVTQMGQEVILRCVPISNHLYFYWYRQILGQKVEFLVSFYNNEISEKSEIFDDQFSVERPDGSNFTLKIRSTKLEDSAMYFCASSQRGQNYGYTFGSGTRLTVV.

The rearrangement joins TRBV18 to TRBJ1-1, with D unclear. Between the trimmed V and J ends, which lost 1 base and 5 bases, there was a span of 8 bases. This CDR3 has 13 amino acids. CDR1 and CDR2 (germline): KGHSH, LQKENI. The CDR3 sequence is CASSPQSGTEAFF. CDR3 in DNA: TGTGCCAGCTCACCACAGAGCGGAACTGAAGCTTTCTTT.

The V and J genes are TRBV5-1 and TRBJ2-1, with D possibly TRBD2 on 6 matching bases. This CDR3 region has 14 residues. CDR1 SGHRS and CDR2 YFSETQ come from the germline V gene. V dropped 4 bases and J dropped 7 bases, with 15 bases sitting between them. Here the CDR3 reads CASSIAPGRNEQFF. Here the CDR3 DNA reads TGCGCCAGCAGCATTGCCCCGGGGAGGAATGAGCAGTTCTTC.

J is TRBJ1-2 and V is TRBV11-2; tentatively, D is TRBD1 (5 bases). CDR3 length: 12 residues. V was trimmed by 5 bases and J by 8 bases, leaving 12 bases between them. The germline gives CDR1 SGHAT, CDR2 FQNNGV. The CDR3 sequence: CASSPGRVGYTF. The CDR3 coding sequence is TGTGCCAGCAGCCCAGGGAGGGTAGGCTACACCTTC.

The V gene is TRBV30, the J gene TRBJ1-4, with 11 bases aligning to TRBD1. CDR1 and CDR2 from the germline V gene are GTSNPN and SVGIG (reference sequence). This CDR3 contains 15 residues. V shed 2 bases and J 7 bases; nucleotides not matched to a gene: 6. CDR3 DNA: TGTGCCTGGAGTCCAGCGGGACAGGGGGGTGAAAAACTGTTTTTT. Its translation is CAWSPAGQGGEKLFF.

The chain has TRBV11-3 and TRBJ2-1; possible D gene TRBD1, 5 bases. This CDR3 has 16 amino acids. Germline-derived CDR1 and CDR2 are SGHNT and YENEEA. The V end was cut by 5 bases, the J end by 9 bases, with 23 bases between. The CDR3 region is CASSPRFGSQDGEQFF. The CDR3 DNA reads TGTGCCAGCAGCCCAAGGTTCGGGTCACAGGACGGTGAGCAGTTCTTC.

This chain joins TRBV7-8 and TRBJ2-7; D might be TRBD2 (5 bases). The CDR3 is made up of 14 amino acids. Germline-derived CDR1 and CDR2 are SGHVS and FQNEAQ. The V and J ends lost 4 bases and 4 bases respectively, with 14 bases between them. The CDR3 region has the DNA TGTGCCAGCAGCTACGGGAACCCGCCATACGAGCAGTACTTC. This gives the protein CASSYGNPPYEQYF.

This chain joins TRBV6-1 and TRBJ1-2, with 8 bases aligning to TRBD1. The germline V gene has CDR1 MNHNS and CDR2 SASEGT. Losses at the gene ends were 5 bases for V and 5 bases for J; bases not matched to a gene: 7. The CDR3 covers 14 residues. CDR3 sequence reads: CASSPRDRMYGYTF. In DNA, the CDR3 is TGTGCCAGCAGTCCTCGGGACAGGATGTATGGCTACACCTTC.

The V and J genes are TRBV7-8 and TRBJ1-3; 10 nucleotides match TRBD1. This CDR3 spans 15 amino acids. V shed 3 bases, J shed 8 bases, and the junction held 7 bases outside the gene matches. Germline V lookup: CDR1 SGHVS, CDR2 FQNEAQ. This chain's CDR3 is CASSLGQGFQDTIYF. The CDR3 nucleotides are TGTGCCAGCAGCTTGGGACAGGGGTTTCAGGACACCATATATTTT.

This chain joins TRBV5-4 and TRBJ2-7; 8 bases align to TRBD2. Germline V CDR1 and CDR2: SGHNT, YYREEE (reference sequence). CDR3 size: 16 residues. Trimming removed 0 bases from V and 0 bases from J; junction bases left unmatched: 5. In DNA form, the CDR3 reads TGTGCCAGCAGCTTGGTTATTAGCGGGGCCTCCTACGAGCAGTACTTC. Protein sequence: CASSLVISGASYEQYF.

The V gene is TRBV20-1, the J gene TRBJ2-7, with D perhaps matching TRBD2 (5 bases). The length of the CDR3 is 11 residues. V dropped 5 bases and J dropped 2 bases, with 7 bases sitting between them. Germline V CDR1 and CDR2: DFQATT, SNEGSKA (reference sequence). This CDR3 reads CSARGPYEQYF. In nucleotides, the CDR3 is TGCAGTGCTCGGGGTCCCTACGAGCAGTACTTC.

J is TRBJ1-1 and V is TRBV5-6; D remains ambiguous. V was shortened by 4 bases and J by 1 base, with 8 bases between the two germline ends. Germline CDR1 is SGHDT and CDR2 is YYEEEE. This CDR3 region has 13 residues. The CDR3 here is CASSGRGNTEAFF. The CDR3 nucleotides read TGTGCCAGCAGCGGACGGGGGAACACTGAAGCTTTCTTT.

This rearrangement joins TRBV11-3 to TRBJ2-2; possible D gene TRBD2, 6 bases. The CDR3 loop spans 15 amino acids. The V end lost 5 bases, the J end lost 5 bases, and 15 bases lay between the germline ends. The germline CDR1 and CDR2 sequences are SGHNT and YENEEA. In DNA form, the CDR3 reads TGTGCCAGCAGCCGTCGGGACTCACTTACCGGGGAGCTGTTTTTT. This translates into CASSRRDSLTGELFF.

The chain employs TRBV7-9 and TRBJ1-3, with 8 bases aligning to TRBD1. After removal of 3 bases from V and 3 bases from J, the junction contained 4 bases not matched to a gene. Germline values: CDR1 SEHNR, CDR2 FQNEAQ (reference sequence). The CDR3 runs to 15 residues. This CDR3 is CASSLAGGSGNTIYF. DNA of the CDR3: TGTGCCAGCAGCTTGGCAGGGGGCAGTGGAAACACCATATATTTT.

This rearrangement joins TRBV6-4 to TRBJ1-1; D possibly corresponds to TRBD1 (5 bases). Germline values: CDR1 MRHNA, CDR2 SNTAGT. CDR3 size: 15 residues. Trimming pared 4 bases from V and 8 bases from J, leaving 20 bases between. CDR3 sequence: CASSGQSLGVSEAFF. CDR3 bases: TGTGCCAGCAGTGGACAGAGTTTAGGAGTGTCGGAAGCTTTCTTT.